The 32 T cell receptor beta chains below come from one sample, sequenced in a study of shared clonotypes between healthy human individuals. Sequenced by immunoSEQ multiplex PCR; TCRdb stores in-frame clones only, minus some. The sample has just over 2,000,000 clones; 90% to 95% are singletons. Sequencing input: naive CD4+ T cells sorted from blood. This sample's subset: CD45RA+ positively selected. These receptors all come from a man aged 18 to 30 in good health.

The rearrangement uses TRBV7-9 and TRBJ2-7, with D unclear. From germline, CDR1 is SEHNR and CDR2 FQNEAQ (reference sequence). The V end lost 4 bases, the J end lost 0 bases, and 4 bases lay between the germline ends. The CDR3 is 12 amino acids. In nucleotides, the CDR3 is TGTGCCAGCAGCTACACCTCCTACGAGCAGTACTTC. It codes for CASSYTSYEQYF.

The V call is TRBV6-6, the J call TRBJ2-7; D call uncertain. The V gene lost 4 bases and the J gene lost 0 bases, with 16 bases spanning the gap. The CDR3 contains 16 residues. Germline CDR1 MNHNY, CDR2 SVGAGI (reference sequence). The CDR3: CASSSLGISSSYEQYF. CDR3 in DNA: TGTGCCAGCAGTTCCCTTGGGATCTCGAGCTCCTACGAGCAGTACTTC.

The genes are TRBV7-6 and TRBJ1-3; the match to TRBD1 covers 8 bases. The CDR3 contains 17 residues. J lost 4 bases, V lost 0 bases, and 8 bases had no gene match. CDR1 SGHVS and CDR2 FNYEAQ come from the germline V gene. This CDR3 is CASSLAPTGVTGNTIYF. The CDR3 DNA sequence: TGTGCCAGCAGCTTAGCCCCGACAGGGGTCACGGGAAACACCATATATTTT.

CDR3 nucleotide sequence: TGTGCCAGCAACCAGCGGGGGCGAACTTCCACAGATACGCAGTATTTT. Protein sequence: CASNQRGRTSTDTQYF. V and J are TRBV5-4 and TRBJ2-3, with 8 bases lining up with TRBD2. Germline trimming cut 6 bases from V and 2 bases from J; bases unmatched to any gene: 11. The germline V gene encodes CDR1 SGHNT and CDR2 YYREEE (reference sequence). The CDR3 covers 16 residues.

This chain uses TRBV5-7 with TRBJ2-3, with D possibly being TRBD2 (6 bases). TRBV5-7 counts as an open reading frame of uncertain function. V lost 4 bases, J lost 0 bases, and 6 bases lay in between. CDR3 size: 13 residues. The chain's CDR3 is CASSRGSTDTQYF. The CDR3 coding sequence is TGTGCCAGCAGCCGGGGGAGCACAGATACGCAGTATTTT.

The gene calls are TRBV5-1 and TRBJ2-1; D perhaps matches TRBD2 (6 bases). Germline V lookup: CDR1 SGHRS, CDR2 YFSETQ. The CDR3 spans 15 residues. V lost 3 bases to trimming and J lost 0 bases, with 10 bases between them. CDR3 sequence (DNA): TGCGCCAGCAGCTCAACTAGCCGCTCCTACAATGAGCAGTTCTTC. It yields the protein CASSSTSRSYNEQFF.

CDR3 sequence reads: CAGGRIDEQYF. CDR3 DNA sequence: TGTGCAGGGGGGCGAATTGACGAGCAGTACTTC. The V gene is TRBV6-1, the J gene TRBJ2-7; the D call may be TRBD1 or TRBD2 (6 bases each). The germline gives CDR1 MNHNS, CDR2 SASEGT. The CDR3 loop spans 11 amino acids.

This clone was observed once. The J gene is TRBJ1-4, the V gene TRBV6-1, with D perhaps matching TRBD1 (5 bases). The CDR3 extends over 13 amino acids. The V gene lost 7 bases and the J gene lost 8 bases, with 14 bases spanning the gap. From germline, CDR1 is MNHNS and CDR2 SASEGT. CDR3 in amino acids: CASTPGGWEKLFF. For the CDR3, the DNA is TGTGCCAGCACCCCGGGGGGGTGGGAAAAACTGTTTTTT.

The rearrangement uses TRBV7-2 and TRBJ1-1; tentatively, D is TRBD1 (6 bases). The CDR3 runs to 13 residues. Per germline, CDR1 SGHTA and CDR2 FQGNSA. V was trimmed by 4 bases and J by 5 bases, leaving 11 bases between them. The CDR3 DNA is TGTGCCAGCAGCTCACTAGGGGGAACTGAAGCTTTCTTT. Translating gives CASSSLGGTEAFF. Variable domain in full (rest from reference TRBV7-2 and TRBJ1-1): GAGVSQSPSNKVTEKGKDVELRCDPISGHTALYWYRQSLGQGLEFLIYFQGNSAPDKSGLPSDRFSAERTGGSVSTLTIQRTQQEDSAVYLCASSSLGGTEAFFGQGTRLTVV.

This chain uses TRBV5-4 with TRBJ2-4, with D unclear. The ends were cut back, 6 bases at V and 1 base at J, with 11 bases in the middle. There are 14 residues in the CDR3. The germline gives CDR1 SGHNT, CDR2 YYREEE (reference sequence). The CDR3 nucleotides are TGTGCCAGCAACGTAGGTGGGGCCAAAAACATTCAGTACTTC. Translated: CASNVGGAKNIQYF.

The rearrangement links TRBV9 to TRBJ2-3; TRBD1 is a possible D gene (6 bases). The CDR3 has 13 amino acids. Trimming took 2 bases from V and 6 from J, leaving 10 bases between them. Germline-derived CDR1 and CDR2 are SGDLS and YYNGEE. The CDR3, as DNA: TGTGCCAGCAGCGTTACAACAGGGGATACGCAGTATTTT. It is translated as CASSVTTGDTQYF.

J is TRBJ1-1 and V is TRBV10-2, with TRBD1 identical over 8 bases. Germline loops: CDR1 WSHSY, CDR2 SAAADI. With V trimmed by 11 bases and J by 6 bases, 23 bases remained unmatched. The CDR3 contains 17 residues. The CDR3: CAGPLRTGSTERAEAFF. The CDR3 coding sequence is TGCGCCGGACCACTCAGGACAGGGAGTACAGAAAGGGCTGAAGCTTTCTTT.

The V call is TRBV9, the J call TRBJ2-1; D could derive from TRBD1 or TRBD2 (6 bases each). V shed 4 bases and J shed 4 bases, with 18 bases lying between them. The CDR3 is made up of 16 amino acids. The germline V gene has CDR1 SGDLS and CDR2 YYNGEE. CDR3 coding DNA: TGTGCCAGCAGCCCGGCAGGTAGGGGGACTTACAATGAGCAGTTCTTC. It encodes CASSPAGRGTYNEQFF.

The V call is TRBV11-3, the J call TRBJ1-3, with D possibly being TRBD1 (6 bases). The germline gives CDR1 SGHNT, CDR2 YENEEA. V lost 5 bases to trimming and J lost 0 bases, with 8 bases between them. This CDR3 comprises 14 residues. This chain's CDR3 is CASSRDNSGNTIYF. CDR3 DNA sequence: TGTGCCAGCAGCCGGGACAACTCTGGAAACACCATATATTTT.

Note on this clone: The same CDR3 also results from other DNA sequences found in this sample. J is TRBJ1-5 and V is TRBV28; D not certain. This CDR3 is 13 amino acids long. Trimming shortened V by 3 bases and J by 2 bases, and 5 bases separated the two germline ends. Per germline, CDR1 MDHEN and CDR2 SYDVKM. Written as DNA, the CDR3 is TGTGCCAGCAGTTTTGGGGGCAATCAGCCCCAGCATTTT. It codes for CASSFGGNQPQHF.

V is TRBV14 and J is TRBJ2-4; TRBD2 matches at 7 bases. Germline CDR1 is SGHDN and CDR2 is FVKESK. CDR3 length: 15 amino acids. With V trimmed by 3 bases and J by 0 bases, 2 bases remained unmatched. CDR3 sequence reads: CASSHGGGAKNIQYF. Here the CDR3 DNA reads TGTGCCAGCAGCCACGGCGGGGGAGCCAAAAACATTCAGTACTTC.

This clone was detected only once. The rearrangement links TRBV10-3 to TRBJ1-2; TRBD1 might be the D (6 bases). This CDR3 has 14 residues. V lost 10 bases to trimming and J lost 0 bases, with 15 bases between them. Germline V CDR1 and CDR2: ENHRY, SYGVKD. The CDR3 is CATLGGAPNYGYTF. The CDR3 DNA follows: TGTGCCACCCTGGGGGGGGCCCCTAACTATGGCTACACCTTC.

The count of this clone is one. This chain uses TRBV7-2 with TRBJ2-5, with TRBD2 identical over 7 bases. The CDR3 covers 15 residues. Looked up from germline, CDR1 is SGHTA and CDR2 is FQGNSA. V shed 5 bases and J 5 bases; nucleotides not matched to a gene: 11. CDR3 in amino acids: CASSPHGRIGETQYF. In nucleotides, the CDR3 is TGTGCCAGCAGCCCCCACGGGAGGATTGGGGAGACCCAGTACTTC.

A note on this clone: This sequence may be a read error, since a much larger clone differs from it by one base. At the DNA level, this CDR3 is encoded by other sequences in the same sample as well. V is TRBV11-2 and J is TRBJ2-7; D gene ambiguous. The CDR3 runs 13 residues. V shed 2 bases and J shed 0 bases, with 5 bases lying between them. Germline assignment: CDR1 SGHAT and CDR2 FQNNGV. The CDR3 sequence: CASSLQSSYEQYF. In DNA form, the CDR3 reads TGTGCCAGCAGCTTACAGAGCTCCTACGAGCAGTACTTC.

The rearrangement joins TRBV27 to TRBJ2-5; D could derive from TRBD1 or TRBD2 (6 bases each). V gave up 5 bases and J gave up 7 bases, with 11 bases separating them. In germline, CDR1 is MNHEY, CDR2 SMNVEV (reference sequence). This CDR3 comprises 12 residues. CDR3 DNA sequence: TGTGCCAGCAGTGAACAGGGAGGGACCCAGTACTTC. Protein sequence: CASSEQGGTQYF.

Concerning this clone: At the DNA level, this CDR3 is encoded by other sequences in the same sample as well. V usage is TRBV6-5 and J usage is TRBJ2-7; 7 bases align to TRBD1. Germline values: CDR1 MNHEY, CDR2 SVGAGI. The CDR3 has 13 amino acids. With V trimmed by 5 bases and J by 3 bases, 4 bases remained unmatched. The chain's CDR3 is CASSQGTDYEQYF. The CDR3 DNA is TGTGCCAGCAGTCAGGGGACAGACTACGAGCAGTACTTC.

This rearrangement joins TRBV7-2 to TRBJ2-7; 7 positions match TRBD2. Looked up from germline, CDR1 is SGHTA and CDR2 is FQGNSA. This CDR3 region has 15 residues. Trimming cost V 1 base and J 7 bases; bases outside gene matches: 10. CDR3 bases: TGTGCCAGCAGCTTAGAGGCGGGAGCGGCGGGTGAGCAGTACTTC. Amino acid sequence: CASSLEAGAAGEQYF.

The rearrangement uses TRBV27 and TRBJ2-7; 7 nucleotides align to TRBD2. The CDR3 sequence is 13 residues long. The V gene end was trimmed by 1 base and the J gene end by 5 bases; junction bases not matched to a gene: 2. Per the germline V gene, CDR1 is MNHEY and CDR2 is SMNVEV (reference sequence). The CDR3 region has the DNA TGTGCCAGCAGTTTATGGGAGGGCCACGAGCAGTACTTC. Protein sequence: CASSLWEGHEQYF.

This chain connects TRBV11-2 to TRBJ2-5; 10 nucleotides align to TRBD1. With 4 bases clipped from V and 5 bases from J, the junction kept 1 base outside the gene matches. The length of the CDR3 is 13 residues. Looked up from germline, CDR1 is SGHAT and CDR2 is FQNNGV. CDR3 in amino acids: CASSSDRGETQYF. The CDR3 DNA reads TGTGCCAGCAGCTCGGACAGGGGGGAGACCCAGTACTTC.

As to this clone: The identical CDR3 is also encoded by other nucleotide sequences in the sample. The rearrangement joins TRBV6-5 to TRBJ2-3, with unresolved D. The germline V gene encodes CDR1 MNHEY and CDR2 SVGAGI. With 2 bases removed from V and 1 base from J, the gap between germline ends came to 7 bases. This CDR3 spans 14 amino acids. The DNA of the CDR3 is TGTGCCAGCAGTTACCGCGGACGCACAGATACGCAGTATTTT. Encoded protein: CASSYRGRTDTQYF.

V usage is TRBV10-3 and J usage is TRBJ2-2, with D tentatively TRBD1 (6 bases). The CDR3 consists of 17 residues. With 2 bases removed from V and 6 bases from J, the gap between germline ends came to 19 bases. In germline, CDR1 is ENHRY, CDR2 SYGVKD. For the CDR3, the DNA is TGTGCCATCAGTGAGAAGCCCGGGACAACGTTATCCGGGGAGCTGTTTTTT. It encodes CAISEKPGTTLSGELFF.

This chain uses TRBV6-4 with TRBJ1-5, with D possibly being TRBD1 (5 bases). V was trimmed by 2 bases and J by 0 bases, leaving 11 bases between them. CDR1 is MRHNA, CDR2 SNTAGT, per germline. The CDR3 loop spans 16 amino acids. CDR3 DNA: TGTGCCAGCAGTGACCCGGGACGGAATAGCAATCAGCCCCAGCATTTT. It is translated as CASSDPGRNSNQPQHF.

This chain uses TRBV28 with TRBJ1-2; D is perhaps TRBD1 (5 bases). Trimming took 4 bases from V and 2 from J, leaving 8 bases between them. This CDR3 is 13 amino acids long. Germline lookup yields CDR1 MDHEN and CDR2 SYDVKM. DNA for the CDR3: TGTGCCAGCAGTTGGGGCGAAAACTATGGCTACACCTTC. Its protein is CASSWGENYGYTF.

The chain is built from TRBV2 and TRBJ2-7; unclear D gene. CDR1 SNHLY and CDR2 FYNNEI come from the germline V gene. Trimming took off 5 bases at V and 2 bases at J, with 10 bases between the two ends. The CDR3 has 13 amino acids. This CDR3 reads CASSPYRTYEQYF. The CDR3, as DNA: TGTGCCAGCAGTCCCTACAGAACCTACGAGCAGTACTTC.

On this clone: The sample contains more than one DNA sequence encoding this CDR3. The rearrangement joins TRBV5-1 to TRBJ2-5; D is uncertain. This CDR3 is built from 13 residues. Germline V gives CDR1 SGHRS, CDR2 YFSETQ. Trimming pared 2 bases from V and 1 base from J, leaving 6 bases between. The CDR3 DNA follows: TGCGCCAGCAGCTTAAATGGCCAAGAGACCCAGTACTTC. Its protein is CASSLNGQETQYF.

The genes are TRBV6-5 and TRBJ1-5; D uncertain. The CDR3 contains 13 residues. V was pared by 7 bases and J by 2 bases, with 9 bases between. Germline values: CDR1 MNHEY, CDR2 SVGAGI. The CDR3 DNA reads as TGTGCCAGCACGCGTACGGGCAATCAGCCCCAGCATTTT. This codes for CASTRTGNQPQHF.

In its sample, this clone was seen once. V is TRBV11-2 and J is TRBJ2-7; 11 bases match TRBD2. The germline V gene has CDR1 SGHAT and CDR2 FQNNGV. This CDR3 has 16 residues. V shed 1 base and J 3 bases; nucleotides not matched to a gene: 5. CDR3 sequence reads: CASSLGPGLAVYEQYF. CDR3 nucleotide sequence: TGTGCCAGCAGCTTAGGTCCGGGACTAGCGGTCTACGAGCAGTACTTC.